The 6 T cell receptor beta chains presented below share a single source sample, sequenced in a study of T cells in Graves' hyperthyroidism and ophthalmopathy. RNA transcripts were the template for amplifying TCR beta CDR3 regions. TCR CDR3 underwent first-round RT-PCR with the HTBI primer set. TCRdb re-derived calls from the multiplex PCR reads in MiXCR, one entry per CDR3 protein. The sample carries approximately 150,000 distinct CDR3 sequences, roughly 10% recorded once. Sequencing was done on a sample of blood. Receptor source: a woman aged 18-29 years with Graves' hyperthyroidism that later progressed to Graves' ophthalmopathy.

This clonotype has a count of ten or more. This rearrangement joins TRBV19 to TRBJ1-3; D gene uncertain. Germline CDR1 reads LNHDA; CDR2 reads SQIVND (reference sequence). The V end was cut by 4 bases, the J end by 0 bases, with 10 bases between. CDR3 length: 15 amino acids. The CDR3 region is CASSSPKGSGNTIYF. CDR3 nucleotide sequence: TGTGCCAGTAGTAGCCCCAAGGGCTCTGGAAACACCATATATTTT.

CDR3 sequence (DNA): TGTGCCAGCAGGCATGGGAGATCCACCGAAGCTTTCTTT. Amino acids: CASRHGRSTEAFF. The chain couples TRBV6-2 or TRBV6-3 to TRBJ1-1; D gene unclear. The germline V gene has CDR1 MNHEY and CDR2 SVGEGT. The V gene lost 6 bases and the J gene lost 8 bases, with 16 bases spanning the gap. This CDR3 has 13 residues.

The sample holds many counts of this clonotype. The rearrangement uses TRBV12-3 or TRBV12-4 and TRBJ2-7; tentatively, D is TRBD1 (5 bases). The CDR3 runs to 15 residues. V lost 2 bases and J lost 7, with 18 bases in between. The CDR3 nucleotides are TGTGCCAGCAGTTTACGGCAGGGTGTATTGCGGGAGCAGTACTTC. Its protein is CASSLRQGVLREQYF.

This clonotype showed up many times. The CDR3 loop reads CASNPLGRSFNQPQHF. The CDR3 nucleotides read TGTGCCAGCAACCCCCTTGGCCGGTCCTTCAATCAGCCCCAGCATTTT. The chain is built from TRBV6-1 and TRBJ1-5; D unclear. V was cut by 7 bases and J by 3 bases, with 19 bases left in between. The CDR3 has 16 residues. Germline CDR1 reads MNHNS; CDR2 reads SASEGT.

This clonotype was detected many times. The V gene is TRBV11-2, the J gene TRBJ2-5, with 7 bases matching TRBD2. This CDR3 is 15 amino acids long. Per germline, CDR1 SGHAT and CDR2 FQNNGV. The trim removed 5 bases at V and 3 bases at J, leaving 9 bases unmatched. The CDR3 sequence: CASSENSSGEETQYF. The DNA for the CDR3 is TGTGCCAGCAGCGAAAATTCTAGCGGCGAAGAGACCCAGTACTTC.

This clonotype showed up many times. The J gene is TRBJ2-3, the V gene TRBV28; possible D gene TRBD2, 5 bases. In germline, CDR1 is MDHEN, CDR2 SYDVKM. CDR3 length equals 14 residues. V lost 7 bases and J 3 bases, leaving 14 bases between the germline ends. CDR3 amino acids: CASTRPTGTDTQYF. CDR3 nucleotide sequence: TGTGCCAGCACCCGCCCCACGGGGACAGATACGCAGTATTTT.